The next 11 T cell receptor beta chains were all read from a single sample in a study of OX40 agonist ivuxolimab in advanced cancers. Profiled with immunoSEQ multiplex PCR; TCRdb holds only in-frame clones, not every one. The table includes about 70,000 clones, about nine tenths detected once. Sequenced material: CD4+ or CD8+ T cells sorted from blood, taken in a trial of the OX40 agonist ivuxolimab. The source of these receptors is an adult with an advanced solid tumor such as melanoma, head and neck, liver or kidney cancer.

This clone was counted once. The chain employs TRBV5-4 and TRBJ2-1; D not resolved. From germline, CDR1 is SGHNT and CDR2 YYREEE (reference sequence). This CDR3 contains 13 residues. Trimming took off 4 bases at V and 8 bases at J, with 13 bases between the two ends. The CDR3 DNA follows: TGTGCCAGCAGCGTGTATAGCAGTGATGAGCAGTTCTTC. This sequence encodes CASSVYSSDEQFF.

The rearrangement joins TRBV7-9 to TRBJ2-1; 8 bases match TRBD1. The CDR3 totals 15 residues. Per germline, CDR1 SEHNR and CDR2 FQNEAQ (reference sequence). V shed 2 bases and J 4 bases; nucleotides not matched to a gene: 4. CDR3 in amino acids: CASSLQGALYNEQFF. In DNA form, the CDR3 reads TGTGCCAGCAGCTTACAGGGGGCATTGTACAATGAGCAGTTCTTC.

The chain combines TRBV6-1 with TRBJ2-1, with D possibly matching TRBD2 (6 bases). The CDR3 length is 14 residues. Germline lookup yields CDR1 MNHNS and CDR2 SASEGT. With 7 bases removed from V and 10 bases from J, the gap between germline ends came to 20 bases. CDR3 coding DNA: TGTGCCAGCACCGGGGCAGTCGGGGGTTGGGAGCAGTTCTTC. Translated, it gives CASTGAVGGWEQFF.

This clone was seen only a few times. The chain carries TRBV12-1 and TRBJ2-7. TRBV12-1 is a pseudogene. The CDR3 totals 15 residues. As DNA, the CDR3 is TGTGCCAGCAGCTTACGAAGGGCAGGAGACTACGAGCAGTACTTC. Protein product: CASSLRRAGDYEQYF.

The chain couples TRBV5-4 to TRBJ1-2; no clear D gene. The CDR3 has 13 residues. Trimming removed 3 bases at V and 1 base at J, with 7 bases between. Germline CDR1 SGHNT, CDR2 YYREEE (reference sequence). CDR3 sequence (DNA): TGTGCCAGCAGCTCGGATTATAACTATGGCTACACCTTC. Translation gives CASSSDYNYGYTF. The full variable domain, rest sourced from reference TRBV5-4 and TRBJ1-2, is ETGVTQSPTHLIKTRGQQVTLRCSSQSGHNTVSWYQQALGQGPQFIFQYYREEENGRGNFPPRFSGLQFPNYSSELNVNALELDDSALYLCASSSDYNYGYTFGSGTRLTVV.

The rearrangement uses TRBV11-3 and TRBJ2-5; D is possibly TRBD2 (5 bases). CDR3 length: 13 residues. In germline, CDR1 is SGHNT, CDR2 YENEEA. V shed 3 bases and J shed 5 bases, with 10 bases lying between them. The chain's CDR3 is CASSLRVGETQYF. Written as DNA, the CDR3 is TGTGCCAGCAGCTTGCGGGTTGGGGAGACCCAGTACTTC.

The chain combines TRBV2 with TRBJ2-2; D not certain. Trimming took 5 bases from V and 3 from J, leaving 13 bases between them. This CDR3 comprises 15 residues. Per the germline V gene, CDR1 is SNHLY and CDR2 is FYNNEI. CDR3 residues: CASSQTRPDTGELFF. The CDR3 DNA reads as TGTGCCAGCAGTCAGACCCGACCAGACACCGGGGAGCTGTTTTTT.

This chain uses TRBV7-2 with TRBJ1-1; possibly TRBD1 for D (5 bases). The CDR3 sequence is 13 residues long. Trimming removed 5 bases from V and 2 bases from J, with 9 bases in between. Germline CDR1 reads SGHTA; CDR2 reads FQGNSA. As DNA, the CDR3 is TGTGCCAGCAGCCTCGACAGAAACACTGAAGCTTTCTTT. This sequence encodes CASSLDRNTEAFF.

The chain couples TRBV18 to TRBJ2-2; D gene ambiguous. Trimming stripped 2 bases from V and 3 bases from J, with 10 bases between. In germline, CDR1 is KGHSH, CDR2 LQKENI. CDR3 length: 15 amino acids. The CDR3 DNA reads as TGTGCCAGCTCACCAAGGTCTGACGACACCGGGGAGCTGTTTTTT. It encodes CASSPRSDDTGELFF.

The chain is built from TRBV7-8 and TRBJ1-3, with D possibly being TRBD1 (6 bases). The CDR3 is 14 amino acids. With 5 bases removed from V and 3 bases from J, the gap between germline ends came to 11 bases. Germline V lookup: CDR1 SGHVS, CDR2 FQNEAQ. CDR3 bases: TGTGCCAGCAGCGCCTTCAGGGGTGGAAACACCATATATTTT. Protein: CASSAFRGGNTIYF.

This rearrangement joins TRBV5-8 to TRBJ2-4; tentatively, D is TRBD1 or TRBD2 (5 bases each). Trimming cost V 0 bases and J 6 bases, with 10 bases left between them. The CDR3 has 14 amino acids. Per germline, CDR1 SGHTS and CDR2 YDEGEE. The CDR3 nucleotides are TGTGCCAGCAGCTTGGTCGGGACGCCAAACATTCAGTACTTC. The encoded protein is CASSLVGTPNIQYF.